Below are 25 T cell receptor beta chains sequenced from a single sample in a study of blood T cell repertoires in COVID-19. TCRdb's copy holds only in-frame clones and misses some; the assay was immunoSEQ multiplex PCR. The repertoire holds roughly 220,000 clones, with over 75% as singletons. Sequencing input: peripheral blood. All receptors derive from an older man with acute or convalescent COVID-19.

The V call is TRBV6-6, the J call TRBJ1-1; TRBD1 agrees at 7 bases. The germline gives CDR1 MNHNY, CDR2 SVGAGI (reference sequence). This CDR3 contains 13 residues. With V trimmed by 8 bases and J by 0 bases, 3 bases remained unmatched. The CDR3 loop is CASGGQMNTEAFF. The CDR3 DNA sequence: TGTGCCAGCGGGGGACAGATGAACACTGAAGCTTTCTTT.

This sequence joins TRBV3-1 (or the pseudogene TRBV3-2) and TRBJ2-5, with a weak D call TRBD1 (5 bases). V dropped 4 bases and J dropped 5 bases, with 11 bases sitting between them. The CDR3 is made up of 13 amino acids. Germline-derived CDR1 and CDR2 are LGHDT and YNNKEL (reference sequence). The CDR3 bases are TGTGCCAGCAGCCTCACAAAGGGGGAGACCCAGTACTTC. Its translation is CASSLTKGETQYF.

The CDR3 region is CASRPQGGFNEKLFF. CDR3 DNA: TGTGCCAGTAGGCCCCAGGGAGGTTTTAATGAAAAACTGTTTTTT. The V and J genes are TRBV19 and TRBJ1-4; weak D call: TRBD1 (5 bases). V lost 6 bases and J lost 4, with 15 bases in between. CDR3 length: 15 residues. CDR1 is LNHDA and CDR2 is SQIVND in the germline V gene (reference sequence).

The chain's CDR3 is CAWNTHGELLKAFF. The CDR3 DNA reads as TGTGCCTGGAACACACACGGGGAATTACTGAAAGCTTTCTTT. The chain recombines TRBV30 with TRBJ1-1; D remains ambiguous. V shed 4 bases and J shed 9 bases, with 21 bases lying between them. This CDR3 is 14 amino acids long. The germline V gene has CDR1 GTSNPN and CDR2 SVGIG (reference sequence). Looking up the rest from reference TRBV30 and TRBJ1-1 gives the full variable domain: SQTIHQWPATLVQPVGSPLSLECTVEGTSNPNLYWYRQAAGRGLQLLFYSVGIGQISSEVPQNLSASRPQDRQFILSSKKLLLSDSGFYLCAWNTHGELLKAFFGQGTRLTVV.

The V gene is TRBV5-1, the J gene TRBJ1-1, with TRBD1 matching over 7 bases. From germline, CDR1 is SGHRS and CDR2 YFSETQ. This CDR3 is 15 amino acids long. V dropped 3 bases and J dropped 2; count of bases not matched to a gene: 7. CDR3 loop: CASSYPDRTNTEAFF. The CDR3 nucleotides read TGCGCCAGCAGCTACCCGGACAGGACTAACACTGAAGCTTTCTTT.

The genes are TRBV4-1 and TRBJ1-1, with 11 bases identical to TRBD1. Germline CDR1 reads MGHRA; CDR2 reads YSYEKL. This CDR3 comprises 14 residues. V shed 6 bases and J 6 bases; nucleotides not matched to a gene: 6. The CDR3 nucleotides are TGCGCCAGCAGGGGGGGACAGGGGGGGCCTGAAGCTTTCTTT. The encoded protein is CASRGGQGGPEAFF.

This chain joins TRBV6-7 and TRBJ2-5; TRBD2 agrees at 8 bases. TRBV6-7 is an open reading frame whose function is uncertain. CDR3 size: 17 residues. V shed 6 bases and J 1 base; nucleotides not matched to a gene: 13. The CDR3 protein is CASSSRRIGRAQETQYF. Here the CDR3 DNA reads TGTGCCAGCAGCTCGAGGCGGATCGGGAGGGCCCAAGAGACCCAGTACTTC.

CDR3 sequence: CASSLGVLSDTQYF. The CDR3 DNA is TGTGCCAGCAGCTTAGGAGTTCTTTCAGATACGCAGTATTTT. V and J are TRBV7-9 and TRBJ2-3; D uncertain. Trimming removed 1 base from V and 4 bases from J, with 9 bases in between. CDR1 and CDR2 (germline): SEHNR, FQNEAQ (reference sequence). This CDR3 is built from 14 residues. Supplemented by reference TRBV7-9 and TRBJ2-3, the full variable domain reads DTGVSQNPRHKITKRGQNVTFRCDPISEHNRLYWYRQTLGQGPEFLTYFQNEAQLEKSRLLSDRFSAERPKGSFSTLEIQRTEQGDSAMYLCASSLGVLSDTQYFGPGTRLTVL.

The chain couples TRBV5-5 to TRBJ2-2; possibly TRBD1 for D (6 bases). CDR3 size: 13 residues. The V gene's germline CDR1 is SGHKS and CDR2 YYEKEE (reference sequence). Between the trimmed V and J ends, which lost 4 bases and 7 bases, there was a span of 11 bases. The chain's CDR3 is CASSLQGYGELFF. The CDR3 nucleotides are TGTGCCAGCAGCCTACAGGGTTACGGGGAGCTGTTTTTT.

The gene calls are TRBV27 and TRBJ1-5, with D possibly being TRBD1 (6 bases). The CDR3 is made up of 14 amino acids. From germline, CDR1 is MNHEY and CDR2 SMNVEV (reference sequence). The V end was cut by 6 bases, the J end by 1 base, with 10 bases between. The CDR3 nucleotides read TGTGCCAGCAGCCTTCAGGGGAGCAATCAGCCCCAGCATTTT. It codes for CASSLQGSNQPQHF.

The chain uses TRBV27 and TRBJ2-5; TRBD1 matches at 9 bases. This CDR3 has 13 residues. CDR1 and CDR2 (germline): MNHEY, SMNVEV (reference sequence). Losses at the gene ends were 10 bases for V and 4 bases for J; bases not matched to a gene: 7. The DNA of the CDR3 is TGTGCCACCCACAGGGGGCAGGGAGAGACCCAGTACTTC. It codes for CATHRGQGETQYF.

The V and J genes are TRBV19 and TRBJ2-3; 7 bases are shared with TRBD1. CDR3 size: 15 residues. With 4 bases clipped from V and 1 base from J, the junction kept 5 bases outside the gene matches. Germline CDR1 reads LNHDA; CDR2 reads SQIVND (reference sequence). The CDR3 DNA sequence: TGTGCCAGTAGTAAGGGACAGAGTGGCACAGATACGCAGTATTTT. It is translated as CASSKGQSGTDTQYF.

The chain links TRBV6-5 to TRBJ2-5; D might be TRBD1 (6 bases). Deletions cut 8 bases from V and 0 bases from J, with 13 bases between. Germline CDR1 reads MNHEY; CDR2 reads SVGAGI. The CDR3 has 14 amino acids. The CDR3 sequence: CASGGLTDQETQYF. The CDR3 DNA reads TGTGCCAGCGGGGGCTTGACAGACCAAGAGACCCAGTACTTC.

The chain uses TRBV11-1 and TRBJ1-3; D is unclear. This CDR3 has 14 residues. V lost 3 bases and J lost 4, with 10 bases in between. CDR1 and CDR2 (germline): SGHAT, FQDESV (reference sequence). In DNA, the CDR3 is TGTGCCAGCAGCTTGGGTTCAGCGGGAAACACCATATATTTT. The encoded protein is CASSLGSAGNTIYF.

The J gene is TRBJ2-1, the V gene TRBV14; a weak D match, TRBD2 (5 bases). Germline loops: CDR1 SGHDN, CDR2 FVKESK. The CDR3 contains 13 residues. V lost 0 bases and J 12 bases, leaving 12 bases between the germline ends. This chain's CDR3 is CASSQDLTRGQFF. The CDR3 region has the DNA TGTGCCAGCAGCCAAGATCTAACCCGGGGGCAGTTCTTC.

The chain employs TRBV6-1 and TRBJ1-6, with unresolved D. The CDR3 loop spans 17 amino acids. The germline V gene has CDR1 MNHNS and CDR2 SASEGT. Trimming took 1 base from V and 7 from J, leaving 17 bases between them. The CDR3 loop reads CASSEDGSKPPNSPLHF. Here the CDR3 DNA reads TGTGCCAGCAGTGAAGATGGGAGCAAGCCTCCAAATTCACCCCTCCACTTT.

The chain recombines TRBV5-6 with TRBJ2-3, with 10 bases fitting TRBD2. CDR1 is SGHDT and CDR2 is YYEEEE in the germline V gene. The CDR3 runs to 16 residues. J gave up 5 bases and V 0 bases, and 6 bases lay outside the gene matches. The CDR3 loop reads CASSLAASGSRDTQYF. CDR3 sequence (DNA): TGTGCCAGCAGCTTGGCGGCTAGCGGGAGTAGAGATACGCAGTATTTT.

This clone was seen a few times. The rearrangement links TRBV11-3 to TRBJ2-2; TRBD2 might be the D (6 bases). Trimming removed 3 bases at V and 1 base at J, with 6 bases between. Germline values: CDR1 SGHNT, CDR2 YENEEA. CDR3 size: 14 residues. CDR3 residues: CASSFGGNTGELFF. DNA of the CDR3: TGTGCCAGCAGCTTCGGGGGGAACACCGGGGAGCTGTTTTTT.

The rearrangement uses TRBV6-4 and TRBJ1-5; D may be TRBD1 (5 bases). Deletions cut 8 bases from V and 4 bases from J, with 12 bases between. Germline CDR1 reads MRHNA; CDR2 reads SNTAGT. CDR3 length: 13 residues. CDR3 nucleotides: TGTGCCAGCCCGGGGGTAGGGAATCAGCCCCAGCATTTT. This codes for CASPGVGNQPQHF.

This chain links TRBV19 with TRBJ1-5; 7 nucleotides line up with TRBD1. Germline assignment: CDR1 LNHDA and CDR2 SQIVND (reference sequence). CDR3 length equals 13 residues. V trimming: 6 bases; J trimming: 6 bases; junction bases outside the gene matches: 5. This chain's CDR3 is CASRGTGVQPQHF. CDR3 DNA: TGTGCCAGTAGGGGAACAGGGGTTCAGCCCCAGCATTTT.

The rearrangement joins TRBV27 to TRBJ1-1, with 7 bases that match TRBD1. This CDR3 has 13 amino acids. J gave up 9 bases and V 6 bases, and 10 bases lay outside the gene matches. CDR1 is MNHEY, CDR2 SMNVEV, per germline (reference sequence). For the CDR3, the DNA is TGTGCCAGCAGGTCCCGACAGGGACGGAAAGCTTTCTTT. Its protein product is CASRSRQGRKAFF.

The chain recombines TRBV27 with TRBJ2-1; 10 bases match TRBD2. CDR3 length: 19 residues. V shed 0 bases and J 8 bases; nucleotides not matched to a gene: 16. Germline V gives CDR1 MNHEY, CDR2 SMNVEV (reference sequence). The CDR3 DNA reads TGTGCCAGCAGTTTATCGCAGCGGGAGGGCCTCAATCCCCTCCATGAGCAGTTCTTC. This encodes CASSLSQREGLNPLHEQFF.

J is TRBJ2-7 and V is TRBV10-3, with D possibly matching TRBD1 (5 bases). Germline V gene lookup returns CDR1 ENHRY and CDR2 SYGVKD. The CDR3 runs to 14 residues. V lost 5 bases to trimming and J lost 4 bases, with 15 bases between them. In nucleotides, the CDR3 is TGTGCCATCAGTAAAGGGCAGGGTTCGTACGAGCAGTACTTC. Encoded protein: CAISKGQGSYEQYF.

The chain combines TRBV6-1 with TRBJ2-7; TRBD1 might be the D (6 bases). From germline, CDR1 is MNHNS and CDR2 SASEGT. V gave up 2 bases and J gave up 2 bases, with 13 bases separating them. The CDR3 runs 15 residues. The CDR3 DNA sequence: TGTGCCAGCAGTGAAACGCAGGGGATTCCCTACGAGCAGTACGTC. It is translated as CASSETQGIPYEQYV.

The chain uses TRBV24-1 and TRBJ1-2, with TRBD1 matching over 9 bases. CDR1 is KGHDR, CDR2 SFDVKD, per germline. The CDR3 has 15 amino acids. J was trimmed by 6 bases and V by 5 bases; bases with no gene match: 9. CDR3 nucleotides: TGTGCCACCAGTGCTACGACGGACAGGGGACATGGCTACACCTTC. Translating it yields CATSATTDRGHGYTF.